Presented here are 22 T cell receptor beta chains from one specimen sequenced in a study of human T cells and chemical hapten exposure. The sample's time point: patch test 2, 6 weeks after DPC sensitization. Sample treatment: therapeutic diphenylcyclopropenone sensitization with weekly scalp DPC. Via MiXCR, TCRdb re-called the RACE reads, giving one row per CDR3 protein. The repertoire includes tens of thousands of distinct CDR3 sequences, about 9.4% of them detected once, and 4.5% to 5% sits in the top ten. Sample: whole blood, taken in connection with sensitization to the hapten diphenylcyclopropenone (DPC). These receptors all come from a woman in her fifties or sixties with alopecia areata. Some clones in this sample may be carry-over from other donors' samples.

The chain recombines TRBV29-1 with TRBJ1-2, with D possibly TRBD1 on 6 matching bases. This CDR3 has 15 amino acids. Germline-derived CDR1 and CDR2 are SQVTM and ANQGSEA. V was shortened by 0 bases and J by 1 base, with 12 bases between the two germline ends. The CDR3, as DNA: TGCAGCGTTGAAGAGGGGGCCCCAGTTAACTATGGCTACACCTTC. Amino acid sequence: CSVEEGAPVNYGYTF.

This clonotype has a handful of counts. This chain connects TRBV20-1 to TRBJ2-3; D assignment may be TRBD1 or TRBD2 (5 bases each). The CDR3 spans 13 residues. Germline CDR1 DFQATT, CDR2 SNEGSKA (reference sequence). V lost 3 bases to trimming and J lost 0 bases, with 7 bases between them. The CDR3 DNA reads TGCAGTGCTAGTTGGGGGAGCACAGATACGCAGTATTTT. The encoded protein is CSASWGSTDTQYF.

This clonotype came up a few times. The chain links TRBV5-1 to TRBJ1-3, with D unresolved. There are 18 residues in the CDR3. In germline, CDR1 is SGHRS, CDR2 YFSETQ. V shed 0 bases and J shed 0 bases, with 16 bases lying between them. DNA of the CDR3: TGCGCCAGCAGCTTGGTGGGAGGCACACTTCTCTCTGGAAACACCATATATTTT. Residues: CASSLVGGTLLSGNTIYF.

This chain joins TRBV6-2 or TRBV6-3 and TRBJ1-1; no reliable D call. This CDR3 is 13 amino acids long. V gave up 2 bases and J gave up 3 bases, with 7 bases separating them. Germline V gives CDR1 MNHEY, CDR2 SVGEGT. CDR3 coding DNA: TGTGCCAGCAGTTACGGGGAGTACACTGAAGCTTTCTTT. Translation gives CASSYGEYTEAFF.

The rearrangement joins TRBV3-1 to TRBJ2-1; D unclear. Trimming took 8 bases from V and 3 from J, leaving 14 bases between them. Germline V lookup: CDR1 LGHDT, CDR2 YNNKEL (reference sequence). This CDR3 has 14 residues. The CDR3: CASSPDWGYNEQFF. CDR3 DNA sequence: TGTGCCAGCTCCCCGGATTGGGGCTACAATGAGCAGTTCTTC.

This chain connects TRBV4-1 to TRBJ2-1; 14 bases match TRBD2. V was pared by 3 bases and J by 8 bases, with 6 bases of the junction left unmatched. The CDR3 consists of 16 residues. The germline gives CDR1 MGHRA, CDR2 YSYEKL. CDR3 region: CASSQGLAGVQYEQFF. CDR3 DNA sequence: TGCGCCAGCAGCCAGGGACTAGCGGGAGTTCAGTATGAGCAGTTCTTC.

The rearrangement uses TRBV18 and TRBJ2-1; TRBD2 aligns across 8 bases. V shed 1 base, J shed 7 bases, and the junction held 6 bases outside the gene matches. CDR3 length: 15 amino acids. CDR1 and CDR2 from the germline V gene are KGHSH and LQKENI. CDR3 protein: CASSPQGLDGNEQFF. The DNA of the CDR3 is TGTGCCAGCTCACCACAGGGACTAGACGGAAATGAGCAGTTCTTC.

This clonotype was recorded a few times. This rearrangement joins TRBV2 to TRBJ2-1; 8 bases line up with TRBD2. Germline V gene lookup returns CDR1 SNHLY and CDR2 FYNNEI. V was pared by 2 bases and J by 4 bases, with 4 bases of the junction left unmatched. This CDR3 has 15 amino acids. The CDR3 DNA sequence: TGTGCCAGCAGTGAACTACGGGAGGGTTACAATGAGCAGTTCTTC. It codes for CASSELREGYNEQFF.

This clonotype appeared a few times. The chain is built from TRBV7-8 and TRBJ2-1; 7 positions match TRBD2. V trimming: 1 base; J trimming: 3 bases; junction bases outside the gene matches: 3. This CDR3 comprises 15 residues. Per the germline V gene, CDR1 is SGHVS and CDR2 is FQNEAQ. CDR3 amino acids: CASSLVTSDYNEQFF. Written as DNA, the CDR3 is TGTGCCAGCAGCTTAGTTACTAGCGACTACAATGAGCAGTTCTTC.

There are many counts of this clonotype. The chain recombines TRBV27 with TRBJ2-1; the match to TRBD1 covers 9 bases. CDR1 is MNHEY, CDR2 SMNVEV, per germline (reference sequence). The V and J ends lost 5 bases and 5 bases, in that order; junction bases with no gene match: 13. This CDR3 comprises 17 residues. The CDR3 DNA sequence: TGTGCCAGCAGTCAGGGTAGGGGACAGGGTGTCGACAATGAGCAGTTCTTC. Protein sequence: CASSQGRGQGVDNEQFF.

This clonotype occurred many times. The J gene is TRBJ2-2, the V gene TRBV12-3 or TRBV12-4; D remains unclear. This CDR3 is 13 amino acids long. V was clipped by 7 bases and J by 1 base, with 7 bases between them. The CDR3 sequence is CASTKRNTGELFF. DNA for the CDR3: TGTGCCAGCACTAAGAGGAACACCGGGGAGCTGTTTTTT.

This clonotype has just a few counts. The V and J genes are TRBV29-1 and TRBJ1-1; the D gene is possibly TRBD1 (6 bases). Looked up from germline, CDR1 is SQVTM and CDR2 is ANQGSEA. V was clipped by 6 bases and J by 4 bases, with 12 bases between them. The CDR3 spans 12 residues. This chain's CDR3 is CSVTGSSTEAFF. The CDR3 bases are TGCAGCGTGACAGGTTCCTCCACTGAAGCTTTCTTT. Based on the CDR3 plus reference TRBV29-1 and TRBJ1-1, the full variable domain is SAVISQKPSRDICQRGTSLTIQCQVDSQVTMMFWYRQQPGQSLTLIATANQGSEATYESGFVIDKFPISRPNLTFSTLTVSNMSPEDSSIYLCSVTGSSTEAFFGQGTRLTVV.

This clonotype came up a few times. The chain combines TRBV20-1 with TRBJ2-2; perhaps TRBD2 as D (5 bases). CDR1 and CDR2 from the germline V gene are DFQATT and SNEGSKA (reference sequence). The V end lost 0 bases, the J end lost 4 bases, and 12 bases lay between the germline ends. This CDR3 is 15 amino acids long. The CDR3 nucleotides are TGCAGTGCTAGAGATACTGGACGGGGCACCGGGGAGCTGTTTTTT. Protein: CSARDTGRGTGELFF.

This clonotype was detected ten times or more. This chain uses TRBV10-3 with TRBJ2-1; D is undetermined. This CDR3 comprises 12 residues. Trimming removed 2 bases from V and 4 bases from J, with 3 bases in between. CDR1 and CDR2 (germline): ENHRY, SYGVKD. The CDR3, as DNA: TGTGCCATCAGTGAGCCGTACAATGAGCAGTTCTTC. Protein product: CAISEPYNEQFF.

There are many counts of this clonotype. The V call is TRBV5-1, the J call TRBJ2-1, with TRBD2 matching 7 bases. V was pared by 3 bases and J by 5 bases, with 11 bases of the junction left unmatched. Germline V gene data show CDR1 as SGHRS and CDR2 as YFSETQ. This CDR3 is built from 16 residues. The CDR3 DNA sequence: TGCGCCAGCAGCTCGAAAGCGGGGAGCCCCCACAATGAGCAGTTCTTC. This translates into CASSSKAGSPHNEQFF.

This clonotype was counted between two and nine times. In DNA form, the CDR3 reads TGTGCCAGCAGTTTAGTTGGACAGGGGCCCACGGATGAGCAGTTCTTC. It encodes CASSLVGQGPTDEQFF. This chain uses TRBV28 with TRBJ2-1, with 9 bases matching TRBD1. This CDR3 has 16 amino acids. Germline trimming cut 2 bases from V and 8 bases from J; bases unmatched to any gene: 10. Per the germline V gene, CDR1 is MDHEN and CDR2 is SYDVKM.

This clonotype was observed a few times. The V call is TRBV28, the J call TRBJ2-1; TRBD2 matches 14 bases. This CDR3 has 16 amino acids. Germline CDR1 and CDR2: MDHEN and SYDVKM. V shed 8 bases, J shed 2 bases, and the junction held 5 bases outside the gene matches. CDR3 in amino acids: CASEVTSGRAYNEQFF. The CDR3 bases are TGTGCCAGCGAGGTGACTAGCGGGAGGGCCTACAATGAGCAGTTCTTC.

The V gene is TRBV2, the J gene TRBJ2-1; the D is unclear. The CDR3 consists of 15 residues. The germline gives CDR1 SNHLY, CDR2 FYNNEI. Trimming took 5 bases from V and 0 from J, leaving 11 bases between them. This CDR3 is CASSRLDPSYNEQFF. CDR3 nucleotides: TGTGCCAGCAGTCGTCTGGATCCCTCCTACAATGAGCAGTTCTTC.

In its sample, this clonotype was seen many times. The gene calls are TRBV10-3 and TRBJ2-3; 7 positions match TRBD2. The germline V gene encodes CDR1 ENHRY and CDR2 SYGVKD. The CDR3 length is 15 residues. The trim removed 3 bases at V and 2 bases at J, leaving 5 bases unmatched. The CDR3 DNA reads as TGTGCCATCAGTGAACCTAGCGGATTCACAGATACGCAGTATTTT. Its protein product is CAISEPSGFTDTQYF.

Here the CDR3 reads CSAGGGQESYNEQFF. CDR3 nucleotide sequence: TGCAGTGCTGGGGGGGGACAGGAATCCTACAATGAGCAGTTCTTC. V and J are TRBV20-1 and TRBJ2-1; tentatively, D is TRBD1 (8 bases). Germline V gene data show CDR1 as DFQATT and CDR2 as SNEGSKA (reference sequence). The CDR3 covers 15 residues. The V end lost 5 bases, the J end lost 1 base, and 15 bases lay between the germline ends.

This clonotype was counted ten times or more. The V call is TRBV20-1, the J call TRBJ2-5; D call uncertain. V was clipped by 6 bases and J by 0 bases, with 14 bases between them. There are 14 residues in the CDR3. The V gene's germline CDR1 is DFQATT and CDR2 SNEGSKA (reference sequence). The CDR3 reads CSALPLGHQETQYF. The CDR3 nucleotides are TGCAGTGCGCTACCTTTAGGCCACCAAGAGACCCAGTACTTC.

In its sample, this clonotype was seen a few times. CDR3 protein: CASSLEPSGTDTQYF. CDR3 nucleotides: TGTGCCAGCTCCTTGGAACCCTCTGGCACAGATACGCAGTATTTT. The genes are TRBV6-4 and TRBJ2-3; no clear D gene. The ends were cut back, 8 bases at V and 1 base at J, with 16 bases in the middle. CDR3 length equals 15 residues. In germline, CDR1 is MRHNA, CDR2 SNTAGT.